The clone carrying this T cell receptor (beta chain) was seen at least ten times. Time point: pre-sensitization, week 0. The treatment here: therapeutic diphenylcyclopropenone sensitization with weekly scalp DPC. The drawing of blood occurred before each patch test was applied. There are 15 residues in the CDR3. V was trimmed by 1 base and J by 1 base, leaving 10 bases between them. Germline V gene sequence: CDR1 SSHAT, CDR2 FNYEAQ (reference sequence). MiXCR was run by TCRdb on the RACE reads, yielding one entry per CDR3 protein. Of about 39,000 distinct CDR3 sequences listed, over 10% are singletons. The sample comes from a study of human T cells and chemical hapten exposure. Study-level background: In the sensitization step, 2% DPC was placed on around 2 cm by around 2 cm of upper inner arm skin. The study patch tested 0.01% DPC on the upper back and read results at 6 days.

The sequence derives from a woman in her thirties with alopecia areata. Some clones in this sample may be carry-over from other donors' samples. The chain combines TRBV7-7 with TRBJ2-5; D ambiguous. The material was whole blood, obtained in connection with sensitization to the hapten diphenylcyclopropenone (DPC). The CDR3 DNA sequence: TGTGCCAGCAGCTTAGTCGGGCGCGCCCAAGAGACCCAGTACTTC. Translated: CASSLVGRAQETQYF.